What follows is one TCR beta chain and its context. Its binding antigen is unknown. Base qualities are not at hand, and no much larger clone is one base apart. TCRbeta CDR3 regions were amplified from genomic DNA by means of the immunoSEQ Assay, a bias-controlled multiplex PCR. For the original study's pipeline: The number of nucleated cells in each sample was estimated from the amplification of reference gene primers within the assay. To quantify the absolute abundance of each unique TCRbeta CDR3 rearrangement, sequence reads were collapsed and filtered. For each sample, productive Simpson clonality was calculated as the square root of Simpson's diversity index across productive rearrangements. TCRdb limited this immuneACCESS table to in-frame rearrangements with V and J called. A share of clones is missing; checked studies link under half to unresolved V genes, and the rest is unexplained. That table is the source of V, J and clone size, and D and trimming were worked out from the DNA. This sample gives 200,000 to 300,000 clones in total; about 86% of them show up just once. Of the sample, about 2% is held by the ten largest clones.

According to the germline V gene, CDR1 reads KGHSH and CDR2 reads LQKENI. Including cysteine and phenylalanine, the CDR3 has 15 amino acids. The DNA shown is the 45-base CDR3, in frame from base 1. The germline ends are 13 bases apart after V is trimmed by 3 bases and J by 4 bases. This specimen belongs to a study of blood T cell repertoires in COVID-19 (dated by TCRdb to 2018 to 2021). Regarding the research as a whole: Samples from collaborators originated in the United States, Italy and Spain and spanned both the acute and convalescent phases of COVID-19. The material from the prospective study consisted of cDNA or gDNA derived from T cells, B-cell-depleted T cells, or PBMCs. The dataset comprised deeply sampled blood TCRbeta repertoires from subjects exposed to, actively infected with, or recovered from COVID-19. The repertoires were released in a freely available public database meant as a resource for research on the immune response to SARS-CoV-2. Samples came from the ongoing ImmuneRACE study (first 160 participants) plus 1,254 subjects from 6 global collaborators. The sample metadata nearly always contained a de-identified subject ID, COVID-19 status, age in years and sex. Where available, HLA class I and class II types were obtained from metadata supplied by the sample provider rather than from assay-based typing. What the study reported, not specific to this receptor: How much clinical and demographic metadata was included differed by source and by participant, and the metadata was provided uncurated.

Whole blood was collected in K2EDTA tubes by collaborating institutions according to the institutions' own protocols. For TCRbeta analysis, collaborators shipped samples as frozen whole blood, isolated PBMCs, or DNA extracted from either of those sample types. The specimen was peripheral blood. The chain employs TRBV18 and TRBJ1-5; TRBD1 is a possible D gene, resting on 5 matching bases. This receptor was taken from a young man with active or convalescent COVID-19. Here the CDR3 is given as CASSPGTSPNQPQHF. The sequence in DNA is TGTGCCAGCTCACCCGGGACTTCCCCGAATCAGCCCCAGCATTTT.